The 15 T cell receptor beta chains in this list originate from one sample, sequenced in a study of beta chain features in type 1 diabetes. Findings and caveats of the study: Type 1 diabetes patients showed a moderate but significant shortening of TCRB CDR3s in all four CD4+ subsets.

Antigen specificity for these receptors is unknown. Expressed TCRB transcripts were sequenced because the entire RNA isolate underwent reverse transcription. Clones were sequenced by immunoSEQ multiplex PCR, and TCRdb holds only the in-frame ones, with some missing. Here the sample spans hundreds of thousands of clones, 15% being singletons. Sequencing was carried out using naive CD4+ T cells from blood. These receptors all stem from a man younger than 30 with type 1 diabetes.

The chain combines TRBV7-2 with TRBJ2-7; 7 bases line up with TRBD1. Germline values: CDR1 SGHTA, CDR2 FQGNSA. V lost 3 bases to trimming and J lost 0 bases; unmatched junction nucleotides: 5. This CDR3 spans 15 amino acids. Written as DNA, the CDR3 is TGTGCCAGCAGCTTTTCAGGGGGTCCCTCCTACGAGCAGTACTTC. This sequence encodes CASSFSGGPSYEQYF.

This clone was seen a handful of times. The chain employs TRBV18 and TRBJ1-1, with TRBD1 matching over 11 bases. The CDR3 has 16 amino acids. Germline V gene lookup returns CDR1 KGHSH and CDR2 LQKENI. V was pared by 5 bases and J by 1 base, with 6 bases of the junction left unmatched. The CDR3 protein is CASSSSGTGGNTEAFF. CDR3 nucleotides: TGTGCCAGCTCATCGTCCGGGACAGGGGGGAACACTGAAGCTTTCTTT.

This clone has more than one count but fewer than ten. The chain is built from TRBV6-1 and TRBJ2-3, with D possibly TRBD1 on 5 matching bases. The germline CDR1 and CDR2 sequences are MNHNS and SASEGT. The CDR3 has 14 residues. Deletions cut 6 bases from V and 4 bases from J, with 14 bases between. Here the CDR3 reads CASRTDRAPDTQYF. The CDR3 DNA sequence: TGTGCCAGCAGGACCGACAGAGCCCCAGATACGCAGTATTTT.

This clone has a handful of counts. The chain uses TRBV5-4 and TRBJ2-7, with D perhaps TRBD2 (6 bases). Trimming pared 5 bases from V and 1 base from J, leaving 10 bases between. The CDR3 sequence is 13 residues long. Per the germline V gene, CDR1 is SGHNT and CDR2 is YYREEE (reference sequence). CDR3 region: CASRRDSSYEQYF. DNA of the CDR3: TGTGCCAGCAGGCGGGACTCTTCCTACGAGCAGTACTTC. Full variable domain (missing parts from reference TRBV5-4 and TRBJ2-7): ETGVTQSPTHLIKTRGQQVTLRCSSQSGHNTVSWYQQALGQGPQFIFQYYREEENGRGNFPPRFSGLQFPNYSSELNVNALELDDSALYLCASRRDSSYEQYFGPGTRLTVT.

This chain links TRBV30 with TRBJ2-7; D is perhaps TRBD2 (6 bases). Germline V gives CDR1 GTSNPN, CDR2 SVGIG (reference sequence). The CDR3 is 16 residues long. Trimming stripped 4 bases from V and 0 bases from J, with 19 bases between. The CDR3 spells CAWNPSRDFYSYEQYF. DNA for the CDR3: TGTGCCTGGAACCCTAGTAGGGACTTTTACTCCTACGAGCAGTACTTC.

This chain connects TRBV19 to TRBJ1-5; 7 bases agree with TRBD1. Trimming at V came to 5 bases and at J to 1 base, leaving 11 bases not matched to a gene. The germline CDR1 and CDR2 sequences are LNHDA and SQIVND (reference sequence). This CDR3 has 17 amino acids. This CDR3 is CASSPRGQGVSNQPQHF. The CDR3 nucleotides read TGTGCCAGTAGTCCTAGGGGGCAGGGGGTAAGCAATCAGCCCCAGCATTTT. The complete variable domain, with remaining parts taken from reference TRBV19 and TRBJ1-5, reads DGGITQSPKYLFRKEGQNVTLSCEQNLNHDAMYWYRQDPGQGLRLIYYSQIVNDFQKGDIAEGYSVSREKKESFPLTVTSAQKNPTAFYLCASSPRGQGVSNQPQHFGDGTRLSIL.

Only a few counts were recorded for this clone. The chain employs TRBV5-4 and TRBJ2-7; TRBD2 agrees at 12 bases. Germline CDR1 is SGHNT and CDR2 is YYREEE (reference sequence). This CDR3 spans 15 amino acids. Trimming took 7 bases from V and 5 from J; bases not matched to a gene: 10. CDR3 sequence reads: CASGLGLAGPNEQYF. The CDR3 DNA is TGTGCCAGCGGATTGGGACTAGCGGGCCCCAACGAGCAGTACTTC. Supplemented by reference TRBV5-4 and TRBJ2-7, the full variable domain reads ETGVTQSPTHLIKTRGQQVTLRCSSQSGHNTVSWYQQALGQGPQFIFQYYREEENGRGNFPPRFSGLQFPNYSSELNVNALELDDSALYLCASGLGLAGPNEQYFGPGTRLTVT.

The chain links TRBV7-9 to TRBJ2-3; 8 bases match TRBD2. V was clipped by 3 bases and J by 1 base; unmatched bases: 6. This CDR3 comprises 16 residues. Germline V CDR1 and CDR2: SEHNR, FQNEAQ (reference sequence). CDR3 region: CASSFRGSGGTDTQYF. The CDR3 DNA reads TGTGCCAGCAGCTTTCGTGGTAGCGGGGGCACAGATACGCAGTATTTT.

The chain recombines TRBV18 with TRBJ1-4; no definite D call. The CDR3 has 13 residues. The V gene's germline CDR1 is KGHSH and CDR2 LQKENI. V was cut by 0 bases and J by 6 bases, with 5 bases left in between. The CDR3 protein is CASSPPSDEKLFF. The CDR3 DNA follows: TGTGCCAGCTCACCACCCTCGGATGAAAAACTGTTTTTT.

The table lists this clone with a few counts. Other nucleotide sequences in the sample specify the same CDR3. CDR3 protein: CASSVSGGPYNEQFF. The DNA for the CDR3 is TGTGCCAGCAGCGTATCAGGGGGCCCCTACAATGAGCAGTTCTTC. The chain links TRBV9 to TRBJ2-1; TRBD1 matches 8 bases. Germline V gene data show CDR1 as SGDLS and CDR2 as YYNGEE. V lost 1 base, J lost 2 bases, and 2 bases stayed unmatched. This CDR3 region has 15 residues.

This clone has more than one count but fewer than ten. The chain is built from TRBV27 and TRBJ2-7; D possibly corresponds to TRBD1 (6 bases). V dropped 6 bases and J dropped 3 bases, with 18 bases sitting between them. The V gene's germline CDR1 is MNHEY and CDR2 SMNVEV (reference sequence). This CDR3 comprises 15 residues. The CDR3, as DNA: TGTGCCAGCAGACCCCAAGGGACAAGCAACTACGAGCAGTACTTC. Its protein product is CASRPQGTSNYEQYF.

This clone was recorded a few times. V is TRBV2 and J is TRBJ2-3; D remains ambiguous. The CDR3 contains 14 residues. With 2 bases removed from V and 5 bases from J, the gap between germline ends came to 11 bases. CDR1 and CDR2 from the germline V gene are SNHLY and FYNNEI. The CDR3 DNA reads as TGTGCCAGCAGTGAATCGCTAGAAGGAGATACGCAGTATTTT. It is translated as CASSESLEGDTQYF.

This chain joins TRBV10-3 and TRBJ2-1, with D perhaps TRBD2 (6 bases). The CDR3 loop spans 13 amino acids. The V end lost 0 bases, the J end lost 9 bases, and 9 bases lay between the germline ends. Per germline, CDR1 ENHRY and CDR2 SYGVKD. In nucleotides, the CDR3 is TGTGCCATCAGTGAGTCTATCGGGGGTGAGCAGTTCTTC. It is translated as CAISESIGGEQFF.

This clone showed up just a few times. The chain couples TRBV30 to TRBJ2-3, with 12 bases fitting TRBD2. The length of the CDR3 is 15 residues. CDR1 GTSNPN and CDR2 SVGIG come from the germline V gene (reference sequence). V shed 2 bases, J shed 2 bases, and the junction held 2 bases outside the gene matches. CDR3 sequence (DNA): TGTGCCTGGAGTCTAGCGGGGGGGGCCACAGATACGCAGTATTTT. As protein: CAWSLAGGATDTQYF.

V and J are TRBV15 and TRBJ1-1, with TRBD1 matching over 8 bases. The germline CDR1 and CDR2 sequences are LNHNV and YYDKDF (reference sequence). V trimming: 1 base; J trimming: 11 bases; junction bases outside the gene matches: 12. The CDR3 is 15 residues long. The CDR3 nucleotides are TGTGCCACCAGCAGAGGGACAGGGCCTGTTTTGGCTGCTTTCTTT. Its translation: CATSRGTGPVLAAFF.